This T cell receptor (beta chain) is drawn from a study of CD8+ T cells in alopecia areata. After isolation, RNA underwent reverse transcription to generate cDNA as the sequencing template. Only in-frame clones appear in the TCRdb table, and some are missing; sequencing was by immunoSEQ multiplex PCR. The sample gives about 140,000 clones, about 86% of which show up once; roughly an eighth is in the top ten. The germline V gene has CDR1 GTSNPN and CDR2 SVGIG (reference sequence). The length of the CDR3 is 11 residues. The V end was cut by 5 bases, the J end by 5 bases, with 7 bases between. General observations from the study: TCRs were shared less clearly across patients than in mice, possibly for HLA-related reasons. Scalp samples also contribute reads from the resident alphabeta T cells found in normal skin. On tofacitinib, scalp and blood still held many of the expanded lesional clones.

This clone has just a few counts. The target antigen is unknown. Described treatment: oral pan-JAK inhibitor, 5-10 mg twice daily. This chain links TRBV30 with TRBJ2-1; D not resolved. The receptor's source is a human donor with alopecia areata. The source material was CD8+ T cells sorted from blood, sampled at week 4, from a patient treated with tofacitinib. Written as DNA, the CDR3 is TGTGCCTGGGGACCTAACAATGAGCAGTTCTTC. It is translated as CAWGPNNEQFF.